These T cell receptor beta chains were read from a single sample in a study of human T cells and chemical hapten exposure. TCRdb processed the RACE reads anew with MiXCR; each CDR3 protein has one entry. Among over 50,000 distinct CDR3 sequences listed, roughly 9% were seen once. Sequenced material: whole blood, taken in connection with sensitization to the hapten diphenylcyclopropenone (DPC). These receptors all stem from a woman aged 30 to 39 with alopecia areata. Some clones in this sample may be carry-over from other donors' samples. Each CDR3 is given with its conserved first and last residue.

>TRBJ1-1|TRBV14
CASSQVKNTEAFF
>TRBJ1-4|TRBV7-8
CASQGAANEKLFF
>TRBJ1-6|TRBV4-3
CASSQAGGQSPLHF
>TRBJ1-6|TRBV7-9
CASSLGSASYNSPLHF
>TRBJ1-5|TRBV5-6
CASSLVGGGDQPQHF
>TRBJ1-5|TRBV3-1
CASSQDLRQPQHF
>TRBJ1-6|TRBV25-1
CASSEPHNSPLHF
>TRBJ1-5|TRBV20-1
CSARARDQPQHF
>TRBJ2-4|TRBV7-2
CASSSVRGSPSRWWF
>TRBJ1-2|TRBV5-6
CASSYPVRTGGYTF
>TRBJ1-1|TRBV4-1
CASSQDRGVYTEAFF
>TRBJ2-3|TRBV6-2/TRBV6-3
CASTYDAGGQVVDTQYF
>TRBJ2-7|TRBV12-3/TRBV12-4
CASSLVRSYEQYF
>TRBJ2-7|TRBV15
CATSRDPGTSYEQYF